The next 8 T cell receptor beta chains were all read from a single sample in a study of cytomegalovirus exposure and HLA in healthy donors. The PCR used 60 Vbeta and 13 Jbeta primers. TCRdb's copy holds only in-frame clones and misses some; the assay was immunoSEQ multiplex PCR. Here the sample spans about 200,000 clones, around nine tenths being singletons. The sample comprised PBMCs. The origin of the receptors is a woman aged 25 to 39 in good health and CMV-seronegative.

The chain links TRBV19 to TRBJ1-5; D gene ambiguous. Germline V gene lookup returns CDR1 LNHDA and CDR2 SQIVND (reference sequence). CDR3 length: 14 amino acids. V was pared by 5 bases and J by 3 bases, with 11 bases between. The CDR3 DNA is TGTGCCAGTAGTCTTTACGGGGACAATCAGCCCCAGCATTTT. It translates to CASSLYGDNQPQHF.

This rearrangement joins TRBV7-9 to TRBJ2-1; 7 bases align to TRBD2. The V gene's germline CDR1 is SEHNR and CDR2 FQNEAQ (reference sequence). With 1 base clipped from V and 4 bases from J, the junction kept 4 bases outside the gene matches. The CDR3 is 15 amino acids. The DNA for the CDR3 is TGTGCCAGCAGCTTAGGAGGGGAGGGATACAATGAGCAGTTCTTC. The encoded protein is CASSLGGEGYNEQFF. The full variable domain, with the rest looked up from reference TRBV7-9 and TRBJ2-1, is DTGVSQNPRHKITKRGQNVTFRCDPISEHNRLYWYRQTLGQGPEFLTYFQNEAQLEKSRLLSDRFSAERPKGSFSTLEIQRTEQGDSAMYLCASSLGGEGYNEQFFGPGTRLTVL.

This clone was found once. This sequence joins TRBV28 and TRBJ1-5, with 10 bases identical to TRBD1. The J segment lost 7 bases and the V segment lost 8 bases, leaving 8 bases of the junction unmatched. Germline values: CDR1 MDHEN, CDR2 SYDVKM. This CDR3 is built from 14 residues. CDR3 nucleotides: TGTGCCAGCGTGACCGGGACAGGGGTCCAGCCCCAGCATTTT. Its protein product is CASVTGTGVQPQHF.

The V and J genes are TRBV30 and TRBJ2-3; a possible D gene is TRBD1 (6 bases). Deletions cut 5 bases from V and 1 base from J, with 13 bases between. The length of the CDR3 is 14 residues. The germline CDR1 and CDR2 sequences are GTSNPN and SVGIG (reference sequence). The CDR3 is CAWSTGSRTDTQYF. The CDR3 coding sequence is TGTGCCTGGTCCACAGGGTCCCGCACAGATACGCAGTATTTT.

This chain links TRBV6-5 with TRBJ2-7; tentatively, D is TRBD2 (6 bases). Germline CDR1 MNHEY, CDR2 SVGAGI. The CDR3 is 15 amino acids. V was cut by 8 bases and J by 3 bases, with 20 bases left in between. CDR3 protein: CASRLGVGGNYEQYF. The CDR3 region has the DNA TGTGCCAGCCGCCTGGGGGTGGGGGGTAACTACGAGCAGTACTTC.

Ten or more counts support this clone. The V call is TRBV11-2, the J call TRBJ1-3; TRBD1 matches 8 bases. CDR1 is SGHAT, CDR2 FQNNGV, per germline. The J segment lost 2 bases and the V segment lost 4 bases, leaving 1 base of the junction unmatched. The CDR3 length is 14 residues. CDR3 protein: CASSWDRTGNTIYF. In DNA form, the CDR3 reads TGTGCCAGCAGCTGGGACAGGACTGGAAACACCATATATTTT.

The V gene is TRBV5-1, the J gene TRBJ2-2; D may be TRBD2 (6 bases). CDR3 length: 15 amino acids. CDR1 is SGHRS, CDR2 YFSETQ, per germline. Deletions cut 0 bases from V and 2 bases from J, with 8 bases between. The CDR3 loop reads CASSLVAANTGELFF. CDR3 nucleotides: TGCGCCAGCAGCTTGGTAGCGGCTAACACCGGGGAGCTGTTTTTT.

This clone was detected only once. This chain connects TRBV11-3 to TRBJ2-1, with 7 bases lining up with TRBD2. After removal of 5 bases from V and 8 bases from J, the junction contained 9 bases not matched to a gene. This CDR3 is 14 amino acids long. Germline V gene sequence: CDR1 SGHNT, CDR2 YENEEA. CDR3 protein: CASSLGRAVDEQFF. CDR3 sequence (DNA): TGTGCCAGCAGCCTGGGGAGGGCCGTGGATGAGCAGTTCTTC.